This T cell receptor (beta chain) was observed in a study of tumour-infiltrating T cells in Burkitt lymphoma. As for the study in general: Repertoire clonality predicted overall and progression-free survival.

Data came from immunoSEQ multiplex PCR; TCRdb stores just in-frame clones and leaves some out. In the table there are approximately 1,600 clones, 17% of which are singletons. The CDR3 runs to 14 residues. From germline, CDR1 is SGHTA and CDR2 FQGNSA. Trimming removed 1 base from V and 3 bases from J, with 10 bases in between. The V gene is TRBV7-2, the J gene TRBJ2-7; maybe TRBD1 (5 bases). This receptor was taken from a human donor with diffuse large B-cell lymphoma. Source material: tumor tissue. CDR3 sequence reads: CASSLDGQGYEQYF. CDR3 DNA sequence: TGTGCCAGCAGCTTAGACGGGCAGGGCTACGAGCAGTACTTC.